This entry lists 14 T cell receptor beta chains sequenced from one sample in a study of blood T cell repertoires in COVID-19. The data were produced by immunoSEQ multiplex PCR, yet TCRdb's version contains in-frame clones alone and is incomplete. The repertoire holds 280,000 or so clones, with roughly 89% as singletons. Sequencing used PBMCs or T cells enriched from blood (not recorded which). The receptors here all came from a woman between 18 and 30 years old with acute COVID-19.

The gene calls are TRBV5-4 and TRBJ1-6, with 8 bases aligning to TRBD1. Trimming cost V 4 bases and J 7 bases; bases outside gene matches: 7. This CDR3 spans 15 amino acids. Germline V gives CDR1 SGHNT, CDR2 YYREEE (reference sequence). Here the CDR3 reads CASSGRTGLNSPLHF. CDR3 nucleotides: TGTGCCAGCAGCGGTCGGACAGGGCTCAATTCACCCCTCCACTTT.

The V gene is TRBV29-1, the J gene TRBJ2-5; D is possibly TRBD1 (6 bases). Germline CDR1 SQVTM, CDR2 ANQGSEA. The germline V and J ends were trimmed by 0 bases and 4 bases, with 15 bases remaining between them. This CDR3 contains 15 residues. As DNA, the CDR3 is TGCAGCGTTGAAGATCTAGGACAGCTGGCAGAGACCCAGTACTTC. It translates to CSVEDLGQLAETQYF.

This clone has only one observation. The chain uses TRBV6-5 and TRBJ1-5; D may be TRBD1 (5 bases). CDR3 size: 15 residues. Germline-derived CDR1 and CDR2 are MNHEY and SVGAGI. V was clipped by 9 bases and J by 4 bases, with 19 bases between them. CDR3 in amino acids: CASIAGRGSNQPQHF. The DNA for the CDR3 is TGTGCCAGTATCGCAGGGAGGGGAAGTAATCAGCCCCAGCATTTT.

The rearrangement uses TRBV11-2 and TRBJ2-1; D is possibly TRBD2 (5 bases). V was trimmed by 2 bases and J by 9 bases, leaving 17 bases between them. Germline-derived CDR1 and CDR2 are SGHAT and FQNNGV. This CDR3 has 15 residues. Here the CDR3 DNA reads TGTGCCAGCAGCTTAACACCCCGGGGTAGCGCTGAGCAGTTCTTC. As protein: CASSLTPRGSAEQFF.

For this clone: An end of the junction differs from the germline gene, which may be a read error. The CDR3 loop is CASTQRFSGGEGAGELFF. Written as DNA, the CDR3 is TGTGCCAGCACCCAAAGATTCAGTGGAGGGGAGGGTGCCGGGGAGCTGTTTTTT. The chain uses TRBV4-2 and TRBJ2-2, with TRBD2 identical over 7 bases. The CDR3 covers 18 residues. CDR1 and CDR2 from the germline V gene are LGHNA and YNFKEQ.

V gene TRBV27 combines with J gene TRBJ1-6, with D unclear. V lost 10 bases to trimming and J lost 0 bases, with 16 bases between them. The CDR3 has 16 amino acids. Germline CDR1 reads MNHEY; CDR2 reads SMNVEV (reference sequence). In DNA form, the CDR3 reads TGTGCCACTAGCCGGGGTTCAGCCTCCTATAATTCACCCCTCCACTTT. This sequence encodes CATSRGSASYNSPLHF.

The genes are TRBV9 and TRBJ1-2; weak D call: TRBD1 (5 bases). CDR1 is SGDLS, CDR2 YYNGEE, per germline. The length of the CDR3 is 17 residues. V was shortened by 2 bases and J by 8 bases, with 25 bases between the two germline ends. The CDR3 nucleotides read TGTGCCAGCAGCGTCCTCCTCTCCGGGACTCCCAACGGAGGCTACACCTTC. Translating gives CASSVLLSGTPNGGYTF.

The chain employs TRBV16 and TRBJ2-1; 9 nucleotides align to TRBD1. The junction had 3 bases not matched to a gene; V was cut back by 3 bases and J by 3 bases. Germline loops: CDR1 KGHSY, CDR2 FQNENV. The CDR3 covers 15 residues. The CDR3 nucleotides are TGTGCCAGCAGCCAGTGGACAGGGGACTACAATGAGCAGTTCTTC. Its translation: CASSQWTGDYNEQFF.

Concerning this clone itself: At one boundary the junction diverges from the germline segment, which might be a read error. In DNA, the CDR3 is TGTGCCAGCAGCTTAGATTATTCCCGACAGGGTACGGACTTC. It translates to CASSLDYSRQGTDF. V is TRBV11-2 and J is TRBJ2-5; TRBD1 matches 7 bases. The CDR3 length is 14 residues. Looked up from germline, CDR1 is SGHAT and CDR2 is FQNNGV.

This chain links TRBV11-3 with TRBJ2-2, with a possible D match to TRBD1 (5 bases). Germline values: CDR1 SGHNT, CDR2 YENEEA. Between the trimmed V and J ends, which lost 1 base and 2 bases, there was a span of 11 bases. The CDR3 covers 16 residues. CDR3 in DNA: TGTGCCAGCAGCTTAGGATGGACACCAAACACCGGGGAGCTGTTTTTT. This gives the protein CASSLGWTPNTGELFF.

CDR3 in amino acids: CASSRMETGVNEQFF. CDR3 bases: TGTGCCAGCAGCCGTATGGAGACAGGGGTGAATGAGCAGTTCTTC. This chain connects TRBV7-2 to TRBJ2-1; 8 bases fit TRBD1. V lost 5 bases and J lost 7; bases outside the gene matches: 10. The CDR3 is 15 residues long. Germline-derived CDR1 and CDR2 are SGHTA and FQGNSA.

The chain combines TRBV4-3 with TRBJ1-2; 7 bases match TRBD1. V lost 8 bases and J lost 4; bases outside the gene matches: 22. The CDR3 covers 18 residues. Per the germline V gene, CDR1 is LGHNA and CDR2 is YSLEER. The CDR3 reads CASSAKVFVSGDSYGYTF. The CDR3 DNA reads TGCGCCAGCTCAGCCAAGGTGTTCGTTTCCGGGGACAGCTATGGCTACACCTTC.

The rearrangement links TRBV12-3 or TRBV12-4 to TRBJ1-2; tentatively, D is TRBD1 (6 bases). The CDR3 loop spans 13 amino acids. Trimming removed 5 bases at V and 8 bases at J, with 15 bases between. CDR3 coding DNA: TGTGCCAGCAGTCCACGAGCGGGGGCGGGCTACACCTTC. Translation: CASSPRAGAGYTF.

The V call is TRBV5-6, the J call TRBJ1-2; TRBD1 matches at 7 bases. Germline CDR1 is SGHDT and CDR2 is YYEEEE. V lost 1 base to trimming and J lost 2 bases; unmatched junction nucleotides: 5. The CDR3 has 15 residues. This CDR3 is CASSLLGRGNYGYTF. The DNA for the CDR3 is TGTGCCAGCAGCTTGCTGGGCAGGGGGAACTATGGCTACACCTTC.